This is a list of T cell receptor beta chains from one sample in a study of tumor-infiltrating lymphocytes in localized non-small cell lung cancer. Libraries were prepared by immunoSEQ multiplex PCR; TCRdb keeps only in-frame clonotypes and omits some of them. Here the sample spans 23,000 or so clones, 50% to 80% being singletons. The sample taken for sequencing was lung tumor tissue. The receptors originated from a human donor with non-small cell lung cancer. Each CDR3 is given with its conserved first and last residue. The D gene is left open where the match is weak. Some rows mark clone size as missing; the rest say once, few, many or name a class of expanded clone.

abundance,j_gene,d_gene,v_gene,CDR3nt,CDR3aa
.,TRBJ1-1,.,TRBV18,TGTGCCAGCTCACCTATGACGGATTACACTGAAGCTTTCTTT,CASSPMTDYTEAFF
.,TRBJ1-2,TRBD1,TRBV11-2,TGTGCCAGCAGCTCCCGGACAGGGGCGAACTATGGCTACACCTTC,CASSSRTGANYGYTF
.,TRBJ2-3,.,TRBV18,TGTGCCAGCTCCTACGCAGATACGCAGTATTTT,CASSYADTQYF
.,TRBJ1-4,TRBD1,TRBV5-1,TGCGCCAGCAGCTCGCTACCTGGGACAGGGGGCGCTGGGACCCTGGCAACTAATGAAAAACTGTTTTTT,CASSSLPGTGGAGTLATNEKLFF
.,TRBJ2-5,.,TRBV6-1,TGTGCCAGCAGTGAAGGGGCAGAAGAGACCCAGTACTTC,CASSEGAEETQYF
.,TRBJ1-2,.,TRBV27,TGTGCCAGCAGCCCAGGGTATGGCTACACCTTC,CASSPGYGYTF
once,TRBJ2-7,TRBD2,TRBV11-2,TGTGCCAGCAGCTTACTCGGCCTAGCGGTATACGAGCAGTACTTC,CASSLLGLAVYEQYF
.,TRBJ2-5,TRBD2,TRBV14,TGTGCCAGCAGCCAAGATCTGGCGGGAGGGGAGACCCAGTACTTC,CASSQDLAGGETQYF
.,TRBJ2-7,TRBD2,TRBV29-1,TGCAGCGTACTGACTAGCGGGGACGTAATATCCTACGAGCAGTACTTC,CSVLTSGDVISYEQYF
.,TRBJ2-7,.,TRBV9,TGTGCCAGCAGCGTAGGCAGCGGTACCTACGAGCAGTACTTC,CASSVGSGTYEQYF
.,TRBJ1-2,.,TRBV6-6,TGTGCCAGCAGAAAAGGACAGACCGATTATGGCTACACCTTC,CASRKGQTDYGYTF
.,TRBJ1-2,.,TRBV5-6,TGTGCCAGCAGTCTACAGGGTAAGGATGGCTACACCTTC,CASSLQGKDGYTF
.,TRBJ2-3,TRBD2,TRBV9,TGTGCCAGCAGCGTAGGGGTGACTAGCGGGAGCACAGATACGCAGTATTTT,CASSVGVTSGSTDTQYF
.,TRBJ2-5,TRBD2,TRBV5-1,TGCGCCAGCAGTACAAACCCCGGGACTAGCGAGACCCAGTACTTC,CASSTNPGTSETQYF
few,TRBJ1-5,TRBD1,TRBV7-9,TGTGCCAGCAGCTTATTTGCAGGGGGCGATCAGCCCCAGCATTTT,CASSLFAGGDQPQHF
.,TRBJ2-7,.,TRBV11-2,TGTGCCAGCAGCCTAGGGTCCTCCTACGAGCAGTACTTC,CASSLGSSYEQYF
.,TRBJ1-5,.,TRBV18,TGTGCCAGCTCACCAGGACGGAACAATCAGCCCCAGCATTTT,CASSPGRNNQPQHF
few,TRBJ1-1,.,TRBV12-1,TGTGCCAGCAGCTTCCGGGCTCCTGAAGCTTTCTTT,CASSFRAPEAFF
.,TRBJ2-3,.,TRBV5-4,TGTGCCAGCAGCCCGCGGACCAACACAGATACGCAGTATTTT,CASSPRTNTDTQYF
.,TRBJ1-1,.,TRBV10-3,TGTGCCATCAGTGAGTCTGGCGCGCAGAGAACAAAAGCTTTCTTT,CAISESGAQRTKAFF
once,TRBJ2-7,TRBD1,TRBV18,TGTGCCAGCTCCCGGGACAGGGATGTCTACGAGCAGTACTTC,CASSRDRDVYEQYF
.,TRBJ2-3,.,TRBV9,TGTGCCAGCAGCCTCAGGGGAATGGTCACAGATACGCAGTATTTT,CASSLRGMVTDTQYF
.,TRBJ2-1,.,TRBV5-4,TGTGCCAGCAGCTCGGGGCGGGACTCCTACAATGAGCAGTTCTTC,CASSSGRDSYNEQFF
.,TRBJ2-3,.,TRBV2,TGTGCCAGCAGGATTGAAAGGACGCAGTATTTT,CASRIERTQYF
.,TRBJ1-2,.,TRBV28,TGTGCCAGCAGTTTTTCGGGCCTTTGGTATGGCTACACCTTC,CASSFSGLWYGYTF
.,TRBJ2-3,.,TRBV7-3,TGTGCCAGCAGCCCGGGACGGACCAGCACAGATACGCAGTATTTT,CASSPGRTSTDTQYF
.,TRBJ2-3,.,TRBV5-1,TGCGCCAGCAGCTCGGAGGGGATGACAGATACGCAGTATTTT,CASSSEGMTDTQYF
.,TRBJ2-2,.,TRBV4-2,TGTGCCAGCAGCCAAGCAGGTTCAGGGGATCCCACCGGGGAGCTGTTTTTT,CASSQAGSGDPTGELFF
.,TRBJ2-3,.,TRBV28,TGTGCCAGCGCCCCCTTGGACTTTTACGGAACAGATACGCAGTATTTT,CASAPLDFYGTDTQYF
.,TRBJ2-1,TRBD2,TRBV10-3,TGTGCCATCAGAACAACCCTGACCGGGGGGGCTGAGCAGTTCTTC,CAIRTTLTGGAEQFF
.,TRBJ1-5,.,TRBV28,TGTGCCAGCCTTCGTACAGGGAAAGAACAGCCCCAGCATTTT,CASLRTGKEQPQHF
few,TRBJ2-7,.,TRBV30,TGTGCCTGGAGTGCTCGTGGGATAGGGGAGGTATTC,CAWSARGIGEVF
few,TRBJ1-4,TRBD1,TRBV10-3,TGTGCCATCAAAGGAGGAAATGAGGACAGGGCTAATGAAAAACTGTTTTTT,CAIKGGNEDRANEKLFF
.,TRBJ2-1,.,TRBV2,TGTGCCAGCAGCATTGCAGGGGTCGGTGATGAGCAGTTCTTC,CASSIAGVGDEQFF
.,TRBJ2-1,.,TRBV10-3,TGTGCCATCAGTGGGCTAGGCGGCAGTTACAATGAGCAGTTCTTC,CAISGLGGSYNEQFF
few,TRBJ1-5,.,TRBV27,TGTGCCAGCACCACGGGCAATCAGCCCCAGCATTTT,CASTTGNQPQHF
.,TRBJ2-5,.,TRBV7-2,TGTGCCAGCAGTCTAGAGACCCAGTACTTC,CASSLETQYF
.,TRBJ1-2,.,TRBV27,TGTGCCAGCAGTTCCCTCGGGGAGAGCCCTAGAAGGAGAGGCTACACCTTC,CASSSLGESPRRRGYTF
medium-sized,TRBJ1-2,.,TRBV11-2,TGTGCCAGCAGACTACGGGGTGGCGGCAACTATGGCTACACCTTC,CASRLRGGGNYGYTF
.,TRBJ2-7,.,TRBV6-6,TGTGCCAGCAGCCTGGGGCTCCTCAGCTCCTACGAGCAGTACTTC,CASSLGLLSSYEQYF
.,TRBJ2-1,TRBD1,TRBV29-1,TGCAGCGCTGGAGGACAGGGCAATGAGCAGTTCTTC,CSAGGQGNEQFF
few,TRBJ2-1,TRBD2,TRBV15,TGTGCCACCAGCAGAGAAGGACTAGCGGGAGAGGGTGAGCAGTTCTTC,CATSREGLAGEGEQFF